This is a list of T cell receptor beta chains from one sample in a study of blood T cell repertoires in COVID-19. Using immunoSEQ multiplex PCR, the repertoire was profiled, and TCRdb retains in-frame clones only, with some absent. Of 250,000 to 400,000 clones in the sample, about 91% were seen once. The material sequenced was peripheral blood. All receptors derive from a woman in her 30s with COVID-19, enrolled during active disease. Both conserved end residues are part of each CDR3. Each record gives: V gene, D gene, J gene, clone size, CDR3 protein, CDR3 DNA. The D gene is left open where the match is weak. Expanded clones get a size class; other rows say once, few or many, or leave the size out.

v_gene: TRBV2; d_gene: TRBD1; j_gene: TRBJ2-3; abundance: once; CDR3aa: CASRSTGGADTQYF; CDR3nt: TGTGCCAGCAGATCGACAGGGGGAGCAGATACGCAGTATTTT
v_gene: TRBV6-5; d_gene: TRBD2; j_gene: TRBJ2-5; abundance: once; CDR3aa: CASRQTRGGQETQYF; CDR3nt: TGTGCCAGCAGGCAGACGCGGGGGGGGCAAGAGACCCAGTACTTC
v_gene: TRBV18; d_gene: -; j_gene: TRBJ1-2; abundance: few; CDR3aa: CASSLQRGGGIYGYTF; CDR3nt: TGTGCCAGCTCACTTCAAAGAGGGGGGGGCATCTATGGCTACACCTTC
v_gene: TRBV2; d_gene: -; j_gene: TRBJ2-3; abundance: -; CDR3aa: CASSEYQITDTQYF; CDR3nt: TGTGCCAGCAGTGAATATCAGATCACAGATACGCAGTATTTT
v_gene: TRBV24-1; d_gene: -; j_gene: TRBJ2-7; abundance: few; CDR3aa: CATSDRGWEQYF; CDR3nt: TGTGCCACCAGTGACAGGGGCTGGGAGCAGTACTTC
v_gene: TRBV7-9; d_gene: -; j_gene: TRBJ2-1; abundance: -; CDR3aa: CASSLLARPLPYNEQFF; CDR3nt: TGTGCCAGCAGCTTGCTGGCCAGGCCTCTCCCCTACAATGAGCAGTTCTTC
v_gene: TRBV28; d_gene: TRBD1; j_gene: TRBJ1-1; abundance: -; CDR3aa: CASRIHRGTEAFF; CDR3nt: TGTGCCAGCAGAATCCACAGGGGAACTGAAGCTTTCTTT
v_gene: TRBV29-1; d_gene: -; j_gene: TRBJ1-1; abundance: -; CDR3aa: CSVGSYTEAFF; CDR3nt: TGCAGCGTTGGTAGTTACACTGAAGCTTTCTTT
v_gene: TRBV6-5; d_gene: TRBD1; j_gene: TRBJ1-1; abundance: -; CDR3aa: CASSYRQGDGEAFF; CDR3nt: TGTGCCAGCAGTTATAGACAGGGGGACGGAGAAGCTTTCTTT
v_gene: TRBV6-5; d_gene: -; j_gene: TRBJ1-2; abundance: -; CDR3aa: CASSSTVNYGYTF; CDR3nt: TGTGCCAGCAGTAGTACAGTCAACTATGGCTACACCTTC
v_gene: TRBV10-3; d_gene: TRBD2; j_gene: TRBJ2-1; abundance: -; CDR3aa: CAISESGGAVNEQFF; CDR3nt: TGTGCCATCAGTGAGAGCGGGGGGGCAGTCAATGAGCAGTTCTTC
v_gene: TRBV10-1; d_gene: -; j_gene: TRBJ2-7; abundance: -; CDR3aa: CASRRDGSYEQYF; CDR3nt: TGCGCCAGCAGGCGGGATGGATCCTACGAGCAGTACTTC
v_gene: TRBV19; d_gene: -; j_gene: TRBJ1-6; abundance: -; CDR3aa: CASSITGSSVYSPLHF; CDR3nt: TGTGCCAGTAGTATCACAGGCTCGTCTGTGTACTCACCCCTCCACTTT
v_gene: TRBV7-8; d_gene: -; j_gene: TRBJ2-1; abundance: -; CDR3aa: CASSQAQGYEQFF; CDR3nt: TGTGCCAGCAGCCAAGCCCAGGGCTATGAGCAGTTCTTC
v_gene: TRBV24-1; d_gene: TRBD1; j_gene: TRBJ1-1; abundance: -; CDR3aa: CATRGQMNTEAFF; CDR3nt: TGTGCCACCCGGGGACAGATGAACACTGAAGCTTTCTTT
v_gene: TRBV7-2; d_gene: TRBD1; j_gene: TRBJ1-2; abundance: -; CDR3aa: CASSYGATGDYGYTF; CDR3nt: TGTGCCAGCAGCTACGGGGCCACAGGGGACTATGGCTACACCTTC
v_gene: TRBV30; d_gene: -; j_gene: TRBJ2-1; abundance: -; CDR3aa: CACGVMMYNEQFF; CDR3nt: TGTGCCTGCGGGGTAATGATGTACAATGAGCAGTTCTTC
v_gene: TRBV19; d_gene: -; j_gene: TRBJ1-1; abundance: -; CDR3aa: CASSIWARPNTEAFF; CDR3nt: TGTGCCAGTAGTATATGGGCCAGACCGAACACTGAAGCTTTCTTT
v_gene: TRBV7-8; d_gene: -; j_gene: TRBJ2-3; abundance: -; CDR3aa: CASSLRDTDTQYF; CDR3nt: TGTGCCAGCAGCCTCCGAGACACAGATACGCAGTATTTT
v_gene: TRBV13; d_gene: TRBD1; j_gene: TRBJ2-2; abundance: -; CDR3aa: CASSSTGGTGELFF; CDR3nt: TGTGCCAGCAGTTCGACAGGGGGCACCGGGGAGCTGTTTTTT
v_gene: TRBV5-1; d_gene: TRBD1; j_gene: TRBJ1-1; abundance: -; CDR3aa: CASSPGTGGFEAFF; CDR3nt: TGCGCCAGCAGCCCCGGGACAGGGGGCTTTGAAGCTTTCTTT
v_gene: TRBV3-1/TRBV3-2; d_gene: -; j_gene: TRBJ2-1; abundance: -; CDR3aa: CASSRTKHEQFF; CDR3nt: TGTGCCAGCAGCCGGACTAAGCATGAGCAGTTCTTC
v_gene: TRBV29-1; d_gene: TRBD1; j_gene: TRBJ2-7; abundance: -; CDR3aa: CSTRDRGTEREQYF; CDR3nt: TGCAGCACCCGGGACAGGGGGACCGAACGCGAGCAGTACTTC